Described below is a single T cell receptor beta chain sequence and its context. These data are taken from a study of technical replicates of blood from four donors. Repertoires were generated with immunoSEQ multiplex PCR, while TCRdb's copy carries only in-frame clones and drops some. The sample has tens of thousands of clones, 92% seen once. Trimming removed 2 bases from V and 4 bases from J, with 13 bases in between. CDR1 is SGHRS, CDR2 YFSETQ, per germline. CDR3 length: 14 residues. The sequence came from a human donor in good health. Sequenced sample: T cells isolated from PBMCs. The V and J genes are TRBV5-1 and TRBJ2-7, with D unclear. CDR3 nucleotides: TGCGCCAGCAGCTTCCATACAACGCCTTACGAGCAGTACTTC. The encoded protein is CASSFHTTPYEQYF.